The 3 T cell receptor beta chains reported below all come from one sample, sequenced in a study of blood T cell repertoires in COVID-19. Profiling relied on immunoSEQ multiplex PCR, and the TCRdb table lists in-frame clones only, not all of them. The data show some 260,000 clones, roughly 88% seen once. Specimen: peripheral blood. These receptors came from a woman in her 70s with COVID-19, enrolled during active disease.

The chain links TRBV7-2 to TRBJ1-1; maybe TRBD1 (5 bases). Germline assignment: CDR1 SGHTA and CDR2 FQGNSA. CDR3 length: 13 amino acids. Trimming removed 6 bases from V and 4 bases from J, with 12 bases in between. Written as DNA, the CDR3 is TGTGCCAGCAGTATTACAGGTGCCACTGAAGCTTTCTTT. Protein product: CASSITGATEAFF.

V and J are TRBV29-1 and TRBJ1-2, with TRBD1 matching over 10 bases. This CDR3 has 13 residues. Losses at the gene ends were 5 bases for V and 5 bases for J; bases not matched to a gene: 5. The germline CDR1 and CDR2 sequences are SQVTM and ANQGSEA. CDR3 nucleotides: TGCAGCGTTTCCGGGACAGGGGCTTATGGCTACACCTTC. It translates to CSVSGTGAYGYTF.

A remark on this clone: The sample contains more than one DNA sequence encoding this CDR3. V and J are TRBV3-1 (or the pseudogene TRBV3-2) and TRBJ2-7, with 10 bases that match TRBD1. J was trimmed by 4 bases and V by 1 base; bases with no gene match: 1. Germline V gene sequence: CDR1 LGHDT, CDR2 YNNKEL (reference sequence). The CDR3 is 14 residues long. CDR3 coding DNA: TGTGCCAGCAGCCAAGGGACAGGGGGATACGAGCAGTACTTC. It translates to CASSQGTGGYEQYF.